Detailed here is one T cell receptor (beta chain). Its antigen is currently unknown. Mismatch repair deficiency was confirmed in all patients, by PCR or immunohistochemistry. The TCR-sequenced patients were a few responders to pembrolizumab. These data come from a study of PD-1 blockade in mismatch repair-deficient tumors. Study-level points and caveats: Rapid post-treatment expansion, then contraction, generally preceding radiologic response, marked tumor-resident clones.

The protocol was immunoSEQ multiplex PCR, while the TCRdb copy is restricted to in-frame clones and leaves out a portion. The sample lists 40,000 to 60,000 clones, about 85% occurring once. Looked up from germline, CDR1 is SGDLS and CDR2 is YYNGEE. The CDR3 covers 16 residues. With V trimmed by 0 bases and J by 4 bases, 5 bases remained unmatched. The clonotype originates from an adult with mismatch repair-deficient cancer. The chain uses TRBV9 and TRBJ2-2; 8 nucleotides align to TRBD1. Specimen: peripheral blood, collected 20 weeks after starting pembrolizumab. Here the CDR3 DNA reads TGTGCCAGCAGCGTAGGACAGGGGAAAGGCACCGGGGAGCTGTTTTTT. Translated: CASSVGQGKGTGELFF.